The 10 T cell receptor beta chains below come from one sample, sequenced in a study of preoperative IRX-2 immunotherapy in early breast cancer. TCRdb's copy holds only in-frame clones and misses some; the assay was immunoSEQ multiplex PCR. This sample has more than 30,000 clones, with around nine tenths found just once. Treatment described: preoperative locoregional IRX-2 cytokine immunotherapy. The sequenced sample was tumor tissue, obtained after IRX-2 immunotherapy. Source of these receptors: a human donor with breast cancer.

The chain links TRBV11-1 to TRBJ1-1, with a weak D call TRBD1 (5 bases). This CDR3 spans 15 amino acids. Germline CDR1 reads SGHAT; CDR2 reads FQDESV (reference sequence). V was shortened by 4 bases and J by 5 bases, with 17 bases between the two germline ends. CDR3 sequence: CASSSTPGLGTEAFF. The CDR3 nucleotides read TGTGCCAGCAGCTCAACCCCAGGGTTAGGGACTGAAGCTTTCTTT.

The V and J genes are TRBV19 and TRBJ1-2, with D unresolved. Germline CDR1 and CDR2: LNHDA and SQIVND (reference sequence). V lost 1 base and J lost 3, with 15 bases in between. The CDR3 consists of 16 residues. The CDR3 DNA sequence: TGTGCCAGTAGTATAGGCCCAGACGCGAGCTACTATGGCTACACCTTC. This codes for CASSIGPDASYYGYTF.

The CDR3 is CASSIRLRTDTQYF. The DNA for the CDR3 is TGTGCCAGTAGTATCCGACTTCGAACAGATACGCAGTATTTT. The chain employs TRBV19 and TRBJ2-3; unclear D gene. Germline V CDR1 and CDR2: LNHDA, SQIVND (reference sequence). V shed 3 bases and J shed 3 bases, with 10 bases lying between them. This CDR3 comprises 14 residues.

This sequence joins TRBV11-3 and TRBJ2-1; D may be TRBD2 (6 bases). The length of the CDR3 is 14 residues. Germline CDR1 reads SGHNT; CDR2 reads YENEEA. V was cut by 2 bases and J by 7 bases, with 12 bases left in between. CDR3 sequence reads: CASSLYGSGNEQFF. The CDR3 bases are TGTGCCAGCAGCTTATACGGGAGCGGGAATGAGCAGTTCTTC.

The V and J genes are TRBV18 and TRBJ2-7, with TRBD2 as a possible D gene (6 bases). Germline V gives CDR1 KGHSH, CDR2 LQKENI. This CDR3 is built from 19 residues. The V end was cut by 0 bases, the J end by 1 base, with 22 bases between. The CDR3 nucleotides read TGTGCCAGCTCACCACCGGGAACGGGGGAAATTACTTCTTCCTACGAGCAGTACTTC. Translation: CASSPPGTGEITSSYEQYF.

The chain combines TRBV6-8 with TRBJ1-5; no definite D call. V dropped 5 bases and J dropped 5 bases, with 16 bases sitting between them. The germline V gene encodes CDR1 MNHGY and CDR2 SAAAGT. CDR3 length equals 15 residues. CDR3 coding DNA: TGTGCCAGCAGTAATCCACCCGGTCGCGATCAGCCCCAGCATTTT. Its translation: CASSNPPGRDQPQHF.

This clone occurred once. The chain couples TRBV18 to TRBJ2-2; 8 bases fit TRBD2. Looked up from germline, CDR1 is KGHSH and CDR2 is LQKENI. The ends lost 1 base at V and 6 bases at J; junction bases unmatched: 13. This CDR3 region has 18 residues. This CDR3 is CASSPRGTRTNLAGELFF. The CDR3 bases are TGTGCCAGCTCACCACGGGGGACTAGAACGAACCTGGCCGGGGAGCTGTTTTTT.

V is TRBV11-3 and J is TRBJ2-1, with D possibly called TRBD1 or TRBD2 (5 bases each). Germline CDR1 is SGHNT and CDR2 is YENEEA. The V end was cut by 5 bases, the J end by 6 bases, with 17 bases between. The CDR3 runs 15 residues. The CDR3 DNA follows: TGTGCCAGCAGCCCACTGACTTGGGACCCCAATGAGCAGTTCTTC. Translating it yields CASSPLTWDPNEQFF.

The J gene is TRBJ1-2, the V gene TRBV28; D is unclear. V was pared by 4 bases and J by 0 bases, with 12 bases between. The CDR3 is 15 amino acids. Germline-derived CDR1 and CDR2 are MDHEN and SYDVKM. The CDR3 spells CASSSRSPSNYGYTF. The DNA for the CDR3 is TGTGCCAGCAGTTCAAGGAGCCCCTCTAACTATGGCTACACCTTC.

V gene TRBV11-3 combines with J gene TRBJ1-1; a possible D gene is TRBD1 (6 bases). V lost 4 bases to trimming and J lost 0 bases, with 21 bases between them. The CDR3 totals 18 residues. Per germline, CDR1 SGHNT and CDR2 YENEEA. In nucleotides, the CDR3 is TGTGCCAGCAGCTCCCGGGGGCAGTGGGGATCGGTGAACACTGAAGCTTTCTTT. Amino acids: CASSSRGQWGSVNTEAFF.